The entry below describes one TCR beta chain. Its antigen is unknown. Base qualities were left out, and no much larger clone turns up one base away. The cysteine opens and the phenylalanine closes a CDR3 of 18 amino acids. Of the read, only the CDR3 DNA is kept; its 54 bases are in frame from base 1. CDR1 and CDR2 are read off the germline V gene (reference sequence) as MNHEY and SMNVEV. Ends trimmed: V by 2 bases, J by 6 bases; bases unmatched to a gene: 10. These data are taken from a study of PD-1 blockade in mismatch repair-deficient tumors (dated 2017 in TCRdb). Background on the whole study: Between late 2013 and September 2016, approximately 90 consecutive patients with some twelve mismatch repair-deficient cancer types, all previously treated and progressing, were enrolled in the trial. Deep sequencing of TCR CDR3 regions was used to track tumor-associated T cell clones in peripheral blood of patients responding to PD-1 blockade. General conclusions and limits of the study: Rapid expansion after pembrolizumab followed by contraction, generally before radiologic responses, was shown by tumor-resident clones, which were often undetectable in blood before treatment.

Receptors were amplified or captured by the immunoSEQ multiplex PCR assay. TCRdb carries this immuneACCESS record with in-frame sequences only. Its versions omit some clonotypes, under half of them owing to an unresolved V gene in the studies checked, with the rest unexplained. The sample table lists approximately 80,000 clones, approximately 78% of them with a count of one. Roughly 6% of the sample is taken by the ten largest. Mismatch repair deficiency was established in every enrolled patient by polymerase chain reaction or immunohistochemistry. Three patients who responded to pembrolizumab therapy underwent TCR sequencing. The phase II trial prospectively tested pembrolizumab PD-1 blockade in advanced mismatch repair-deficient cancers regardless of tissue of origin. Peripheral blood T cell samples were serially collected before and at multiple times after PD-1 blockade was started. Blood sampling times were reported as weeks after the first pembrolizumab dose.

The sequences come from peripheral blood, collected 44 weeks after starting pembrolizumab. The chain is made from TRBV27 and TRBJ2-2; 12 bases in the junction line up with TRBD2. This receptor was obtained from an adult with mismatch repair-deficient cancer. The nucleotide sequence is TGTGCCAGCAGTTTAGAAATCCAACTAGCGGGAGGCCCCGGGGAGCTGTTTTTT. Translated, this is CASSLEIQLAGGPGELFF.